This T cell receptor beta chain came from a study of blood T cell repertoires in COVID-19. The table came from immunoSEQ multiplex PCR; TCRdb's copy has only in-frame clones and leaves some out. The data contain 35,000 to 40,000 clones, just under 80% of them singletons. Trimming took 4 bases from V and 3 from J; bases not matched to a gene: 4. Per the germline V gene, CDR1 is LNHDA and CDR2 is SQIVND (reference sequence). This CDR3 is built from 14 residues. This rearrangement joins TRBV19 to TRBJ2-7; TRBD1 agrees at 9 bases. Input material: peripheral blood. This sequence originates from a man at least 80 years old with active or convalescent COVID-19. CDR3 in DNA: TGTGCCAGTAGTAACCCGGGACAGGGCTACGAGCAGTACTTC. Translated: CASSNPGQGYEQYF.